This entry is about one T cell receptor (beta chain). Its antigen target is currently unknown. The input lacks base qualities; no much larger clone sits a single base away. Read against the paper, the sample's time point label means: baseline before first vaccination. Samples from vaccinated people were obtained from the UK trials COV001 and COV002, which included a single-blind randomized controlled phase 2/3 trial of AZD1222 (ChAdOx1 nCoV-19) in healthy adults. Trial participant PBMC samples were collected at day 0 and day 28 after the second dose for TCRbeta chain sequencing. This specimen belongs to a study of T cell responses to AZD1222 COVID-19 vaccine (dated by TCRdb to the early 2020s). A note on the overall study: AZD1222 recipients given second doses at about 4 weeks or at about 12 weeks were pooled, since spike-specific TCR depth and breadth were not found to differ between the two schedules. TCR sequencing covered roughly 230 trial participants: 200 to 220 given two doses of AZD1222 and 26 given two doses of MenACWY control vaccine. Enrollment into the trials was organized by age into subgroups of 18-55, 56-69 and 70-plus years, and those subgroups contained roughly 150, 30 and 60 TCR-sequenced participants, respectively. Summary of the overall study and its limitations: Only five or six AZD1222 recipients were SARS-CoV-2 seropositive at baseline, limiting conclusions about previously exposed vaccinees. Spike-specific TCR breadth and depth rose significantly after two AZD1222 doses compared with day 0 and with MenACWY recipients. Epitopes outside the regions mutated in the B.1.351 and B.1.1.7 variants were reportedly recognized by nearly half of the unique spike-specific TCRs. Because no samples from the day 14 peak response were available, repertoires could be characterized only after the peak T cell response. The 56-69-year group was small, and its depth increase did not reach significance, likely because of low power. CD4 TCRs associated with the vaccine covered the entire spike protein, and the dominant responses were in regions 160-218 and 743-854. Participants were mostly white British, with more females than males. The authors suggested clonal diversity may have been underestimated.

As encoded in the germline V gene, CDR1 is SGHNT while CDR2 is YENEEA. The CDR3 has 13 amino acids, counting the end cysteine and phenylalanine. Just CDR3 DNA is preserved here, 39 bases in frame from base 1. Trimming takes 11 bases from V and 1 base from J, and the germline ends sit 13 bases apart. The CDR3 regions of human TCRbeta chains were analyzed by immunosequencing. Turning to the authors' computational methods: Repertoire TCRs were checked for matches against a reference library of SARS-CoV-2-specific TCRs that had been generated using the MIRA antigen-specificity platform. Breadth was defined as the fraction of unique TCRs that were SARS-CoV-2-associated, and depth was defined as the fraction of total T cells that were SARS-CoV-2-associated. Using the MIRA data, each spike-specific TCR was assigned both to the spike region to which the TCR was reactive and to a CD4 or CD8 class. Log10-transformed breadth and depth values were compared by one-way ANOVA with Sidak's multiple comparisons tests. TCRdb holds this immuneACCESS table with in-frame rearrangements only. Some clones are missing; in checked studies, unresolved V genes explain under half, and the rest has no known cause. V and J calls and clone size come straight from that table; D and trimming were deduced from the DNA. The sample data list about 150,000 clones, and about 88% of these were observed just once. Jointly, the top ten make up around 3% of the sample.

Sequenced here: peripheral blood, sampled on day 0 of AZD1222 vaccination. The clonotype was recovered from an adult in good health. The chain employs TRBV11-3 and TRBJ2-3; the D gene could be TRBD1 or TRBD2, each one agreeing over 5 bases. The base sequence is TGTGCCTCAGGTTGGGACCGCACAGATACGCAGTATTTT. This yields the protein CASGWDRTDTQYF.